This T cell receptor (beta chain) is drawn from a study of beta chain features in type 1 diabetes. Points from the study as a whole: VDJ junctions sequenced from type 1 diabetes patients showed fewer insertions and more deletions. There was a moderate but significant shortening of TCRB CDR3s in all four CD4+ subsets of Type 1 diabetes patients.

Staining for CD45RO/CCR7/CD25/CD127/CD95/CD27 allowed sorting of CD4+ naive, central memory, regulatory and stem cell-like memory cells. Expressed TCRB transcripts were sequenced because the entire RNA isolate underwent reverse transcription. Clones were read by immunoSEQ multiplex PCR, and TCRdb kept only the in-frame ones, dropping some. This sample has about 260,000 clones, with more than 65% found just once. On this clone: The antigen remains unidentified.

With 4 bases removed from V and 5 bases from J, the gap between germline ends came to 15 bases. Germline V gives CDR1 SGHDT, CDR2 YYEEEE. This CDR3 is built from 14 residues. The clonotype originates from a man aged 25 to 45 in good health. The rearrangement uses TRBV5-6 and TRBJ2-5; D might be TRBD1 (6 bases). The sequencing sample was made of naive CD4+ T cells from blood. The CDR3 protein is CASSTYRASETQYF. Here the CDR3 DNA reads TGTGCCAGCAGCACATACAGGGCTTCGGAGACCCAGTACTTC.